A single sample gave rise to the 20 T cell receptor beta chains below, sequenced in a study of blood T cell repertoires in COVID-19. Measured with immunoSEQ multiplex PCR; TCRdb has only the in-frame clones, and not every one. Of 150,000 to 200,000 clones in the sample, 80% to 85% were seen once. The sample was peripheral blood. Receptors originate from a human donor with acute or convalescent COVID-19. The donor label of this sample is uncertain.

The V and J genes are TRBV3-1 (or the pseudogene TRBV3-2) and TRBJ1-3; D might be TRBD1 (6 bases). This CDR3 has 14 amino acids. With 7 bases removed from V and 0 bases from J, the gap between germline ends came to 10 bases. Germline CDR1 reads LGHDT; CDR2 reads YNNKEL (reference sequence). This CDR3 is CASNQGSSGNTIYF. For the CDR3, the DNA is TGTGCCAGCAATCAGGGGAGCTCTGGAAACACCATATATTTT.

This rearrangement joins TRBV11-3 to TRBJ2-1; TRBD2 aligns across 12 bases. Germline assignment: CDR1 SGHNT and CDR2 YENEEA. The CDR3 loop spans 18 amino acids. With V trimmed by 4 bases and J by 5 bases, 12 bases remained unmatched. The CDR3 DNA reads as TGTGCCAGCAGCTGGGACGGTGCTCTAGCGGGGGGGGACAATGAGCAGTTCTTC. It codes for CASSWDGALAGGDNEQFF.

This chain joins TRBV5-8 and TRBJ2-5, with D perhaps matching TRBD1 (8 bases). Trimming removed 5 bases at V and 7 bases at J, with 18 bases between. The CDR3 consists of 14 residues. Germline V gene lookup returns CDR1 SGHTS and CDR2 YDEGEE. The CDR3 is CASRETGGGRTQYF. CDR3 in DNA: TGTGCCAGCAGGGAAACAGGGGGGGGTCGGACCCAGTACTTC.

The chain uses TRBV5-5 and TRBJ2-1, with TRBD2 identical over 10 bases. V shed 4 bases, J shed 8 bases, and the junction held 9 bases outside the gene matches. The CDR3 contains 15 residues. Germline values: CDR1 SGHKS, CDR2 YYEKEE (reference sequence). The CDR3 spells CASSPLAGVSDEQFF. The DNA of the CDR3 is TGTGCCAGCAGCCCTCTAGCGGGGGTGTCGGATGAGCAGTTCTTC.

This chain joins TRBV7-9 and TRBJ1-5, with TRBD1 as a possible D gene (5 bases). CDR1 is SEHNR, CDR2 FQNEAQ, per germline (reference sequence). V was cut by 5 bases and J by 0 bases, with 11 bases left in between. The CDR3 is made up of 15 amino acids. CDR3 DNA sequence: TGTGCCAGCAGCCTGGGGGGGGATAGCAATCAGCCCCAGCATTTT. Its protein is CASSLGGDSNQPQHF.

This chain connects TRBV5-8 to TRBJ2-4; 9 bases are a match to TRBD1. After removal of 5 bases from V and 6 bases from J, the junction contained 9 bases not matched to a gene. This CDR3 contains 15 residues. CDR1 SGHTS and CDR2 YDEGEE come from the germline V gene. CDR3 nucleotides: TGTGCCAGCAGTTTTGTACCGGGACAGGGAAACATTCAGTACTTC. Protein product: CASSFVPGQGNIQYF.

The chain carries TRBV3-1 (or the pseudogene TRBV3-2) and TRBJ1-1; D ambiguous. The CDR3 has 15 residues. Trimming removed 2 bases from V and 5 bases from J, with 15 bases in between. CDR1 and CDR2 (germline): LGHDT, YNNKEL (reference sequence). The chain's CDR3 is CASSQTPGGETEAFF. The CDR3 DNA reads as TGTGCCAGCAGCCAAACTCCCGGTGGAGAGACTGAAGCTTTCTTT.

This chain joins TRBV15 and TRBJ1-6, with a weak D call TRBD1 (5 bases). The CDR3 length is 15 residues. V was cut by 0 bases and J by 10 bases, with 13 bases left in between. Per the germline V gene, CDR1 is LNHNV and CDR2 is YYDKDF (reference sequence). The CDR3 bases are TGTGCCACCAGCAGAGATCAAGGGGAGGCCTCACCCCTCCACTTT. This encodes CATSRDQGEASPLHF.

The CDR3 loop is CASSFAVSYEQYF. DNA of the CDR3: TGCGCCAGCAGCTTCGCAGTCTCCTACGAGCAGTACTTC. The chain uses TRBV5-1 and TRBJ2-7; D unclear. From germline, CDR1 is SGHRS and CDR2 YFSETQ. The V and J ends lost 2 bases and 0 bases respectively, with 6 bases between them. The CDR3 consists of 13 residues.

This sequence joins TRBV6-1 and TRBJ2-7; 9 bases agree with TRBD1. The CDR3 loop spans 16 amino acids. Germline trimming cut 1 base from V and 4 bases from J; bases unmatched to any gene: 8. Germline assignment: CDR1 MNHNS and CDR2 SASEGT. CDR3 in amino acids: CASSEEMGTGWYEQYF. For the CDR3, the DNA is TGTGCCAGCAGTGAAGAAATGGGGACAGGGTGGTACGAGCAGTACTTC.

V gene TRBV7-2 combines with J gene TRBJ2-5, with D possibly matching TRBD1 (6 bases). The CDR3 is 15 amino acids. The germline V gene has CDR1 SGHTA and CDR2 FQGNSA. Trimming removed 5 bases from V and 1 base from J, with 14 bases in between. CDR3 region: CASSASGTIQETQYF. CDR3 sequence (DNA): TGTGCCAGCAGCGCCTCCGGGACAATCCAAGAGACCCAGTACTTC.

CDR3 DNA: TGTGCCAGTAGTACCAGGGGAGGGACAAATTCACCCCTCCACTTT. It translates to CASSTRGGTNSPLHF. The chain combines TRBV19 with TRBJ1-6; D possibly corresponds to TRBD1 (6 bases). Germline V gives CDR1 LNHDA, CDR2 SQIVND (reference sequence). The germline V and J ends were trimmed by 4 bases and 7 bases, with 14 bases remaining between them. This CDR3 is 15 amino acids long.

This sequence joins TRBV30 and TRBJ1-2; a possible D gene is TRBD1 (5 bases). This CDR3 spans 16 amino acids. Germline values: CDR1 GTSNPN, CDR2 SVGIG (reference sequence). V was clipped by 0 bases and J by 4 bases, with 18 bases between them. The chain's CDR3 is CAWSVRSTGGGYGYTF. The CDR3 DNA follows: TGTGCCTGGAGTGTAAGGTCCACGGGGGGTGGCTATGGCTACACCTTC.

V and J are TRBV2 and TRBJ2-3; the match to TRBD2 covers 11 bases. V dropped 8 bases and J dropped 2; count of bases not matched to a gene: 3. The V gene's germline CDR1 is SNHLY and CDR2 FYNNEI. The CDR3 length is 14 residues. CDR3 in amino acids: CASSGLADTDTQYF. CDR3 sequence (DNA): TGTGCCAGCTCGGGACTAGCGGACACAGATACGCAGTATTTT.

This chain connects TRBV3-1 (or the pseudogene TRBV3-2) to TRBJ2-3; D is possibly TRBD1 (5 bases). This CDR3 has 14 amino acids. Germline V gene data show CDR1 as LGHDT and CDR2 as YNNKEL (reference sequence). V was shortened by 4 bases and J by 4 bases, with 12 bases between the two germline ends. The CDR3 DNA is TGTGCCAGCAGCCTATCCTGGGGCCCAGATACGCAGTATTTT. This gives the protein CASSLSWGPDTQYF.

The chain couples TRBV28 to TRBJ1-1; TRBD1 matches at 7 bases. This CDR3 region has 15 residues. With V trimmed by 2 bases and J by 4 bases, 7 bases remained unmatched. Per germline, CDR1 MDHEN and CDR2 SYDVKM. The CDR3 is CASSLRKGASTEAFF. CDR3 DNA sequence: TGTGCCAGCAGTTTAAGAAAGGGGGCGAGCACTGAAGCTTTCTTT.

J is TRBJ2-3 and V is TRBV6-5; weak D call: TRBD2 (5 bases). V dropped 6 bases and J dropped 2 bases, with 15 bases sitting between them. The germline V gene encodes CDR1 MNHEY and CDR2 SVGAGI. The CDR3 length is 15 residues. CDR3: CASSLGVIATDTQYF. CDR3 DNA sequence: TGTGCCAGCAGCCTCGGGGTGATAGCCACAGATACGCAGTATTTT.

The J gene is TRBJ1-2, the V gene TRBV6-1, with 9 bases identical to TRBD1. V dropped 2 bases and J dropped 5; count of bases not matched to a gene: 3. CDR3 size: 14 residues. Germline-derived CDR1 and CDR2 are MNHNS and SASEGT. The CDR3 is CASSENRGLYGYTF. The CDR3 DNA follows: TGTGCCAGCAGTGAAAACAGGGGGCTGTATGGCTACACCTTC.

The table lists this clone with a few counts. The chain carries TRBV6-2 or TRBV6-3 and TRBJ2-7; TRBD2 agrees at 10 bases. The CDR3 covers 17 residues. The V gene's germline CDR1 is MNHEY and CDR2 SVGEGT. Trimming removed 0 bases from V and 5 bases from J; junction bases left unmatched: 10. The CDR3 protein is CASSYSSGGPPFDEQYF. CDR3 nucleotides: TGTGCCAGCAGTTACTCTAGCGGGGGGCCCCCATTTGACGAGCAGTACTTC.

This chain joins TRBV30 and TRBJ1-3; 9 positions match TRBD1. This CDR3 is 16 amino acids long. CDR1 is GTSNPN and CDR2 is SVGIG in the germline V gene (reference sequence). After removal of 0 bases from V and 0 bases from J, the junction contained 3 bases not matched to a gene. The CDR3 region has the DNA TGTGCCTGGAGTGTACAGGGGGCGGTCTCTGGAAACACCATATATTTT. Translation gives CAWSVQGAVSGNTIYF.